The source of this T cell receptor beta chain is a study of T-cell reconstitution after alpha-beta-depleted transplantation in children (dated by TCRdb to the mid-2010s). At the level of the whole study: The study quantitatively tracked T-cell immune reconstitution after TCRalphabeta/CD19-depleted allogeneic hematopoietic cell transplantation in children using TCR repertoire profiling.

The investigation overall reported the following: The high TCRbeta diversity at day 60 in some patients was ascribed to recipient T cells and intrathymic progenitors that had survived conditioning. Over subsequent months, a decline in hyperexpanded clone frequencies was noted, and after one year, T-cell counts and TCRbeta diversity were mostly ascribed to newly produced T cells. The apparently early alphabetaT-cell count recovery about two months after transplant was reportedly dependent on only several hundred rapidly expanded clones derived from non-depleted graft cells.

The CDR3 runs 12 amino acids, cysteine and phenylalanine included. The retained sequence is limited to the CDR3, 36 bases, with the frame set at the first base. The V end loses 4 bases and the J end loses 4 bases, and a stretch of 8 bases separates them. The CDR1 and CDR2 encoded by the germline V gene (reference sequence) are SEHNR and FQNEAQ. Read against the paper, the sample's treatment or condition label means: allogeneic hematopoietic cell transplantation with graft depleted of TCRalphabeta T cells and CD19 B cells. The children who served as transplant recipients had been given grafts of TCRalphabeta/CD19-depleted allogeneic hematopoietic cells. The receptor library was made with PCR. The data were produced on an Illumina HiSeq 2500. To normalize quantification of the TCRbeta repertoire, the TCR libraries were built with molecular barcoding that relied on unique molecular identifiers. TCRdb passed the public sequencing reads through fastp at Q25 and MiXCR, retaining productive beta sequences. Rows are combined by CDR3 protein, so each entry shows the most common genes and DNA. The sample table holds 600,000 to 700,000 distinct CDR3 sequences, of which around 14% were seen once. Jointly, the top ten make up about 0.79% of the sample.

This clonotype has at least ten counts. The specificity of this receptor is unknown. No much larger clonotype is one base removed from it; base qualities were not supplied. The rearrangement joined TRBV7-9 to TRBJ2-7, with the identity of the D gene unclear. The receptor was isolated from a girl aged 2-10 years with congenital amegakaryocytic thrombocytopenia, due to receive a stem cell transplant. The sequencing used PBMCs, collected before TCRalphabeta/CD19-depleted stem cell transplant. The CDR3 in this case is CASSYRPYEQYF. The DNA is TGTGCCAGCAGCTACAGACCGTACGAGCAGTACTTC.